A single sample gave rise to the 14 T cell receptor beta chains below, sequenced in a study of PD-1 blockade in classical Hodgkin lymphoma. The repertoire was sequenced with immunoSEQ multiplex PCR; TCRdb's copy has only in-frame clones and lacks some. The sample lists 30,000 to 35,000 clones; more than 80% were seen once. Each patient relapsed following autologous stem cell transplantation, and prior brentuximab vedotin exposure differed. CD4+ T cells were purified from thawed PBMCs by magnetic negative selection. Sample: CD4+ T cells from blood, taken at baseline. These receptors came from a human donor with classical Hodgkin lymphoma.

This chain uses TRBV12-5 with TRBJ1-1, with 12 bases matching TRBD1. Germline loops: CDR1 LGHNT, CDR2 FRNRAP. The CDR3 extends over 18 amino acids. V was clipped by 5 bases and J by 11 bases; unmatched bases: 21. Written as DNA, the CDR3 is TGTGCTAGTGGTCCCTGGTCCGGGACAGGGGGCGCGGTACGTGAGGCTTTCTTT. Its protein product is CASGPWSGTGGAVREAFF.

In DNA, the CDR3 is TGTGCCAGTAGTATGGGCGGTTTAAATTTTGTGAACACTGAAGCTTTCTTT. Translation gives CASSMGGLNFVNTEAFF. The rearrangement uses TRBV19 and TRBJ1-1; D is unresolved. V lost 3 bases and J lost 0, with 17 bases in between. Germline lookup yields CDR1 LNHDA and CDR2 SQIVND (reference sequence). The CDR3 sequence is 17 residues long.

This clone was recorded a few times. The rearrangement joins TRBV2 to TRBJ1-1, with D perhaps TRBD1 (6 bases). The V gene's germline CDR1 is SNHLY and CDR2 FYNNEI. The V end lost 7 bases, the J end lost 6 bases, and 21 bases lay between the germline ends. The CDR3 length is 15 residues. The CDR3 is CASTGQNLLVAEAFF. CDR3 nucleotides: TGTGCCAGCACTGGACAGAACCTTTTAGTCGCTGAAGCTTTCTTT.

The V call is TRBV2, the J call TRBJ1-2; perhaps TRBD1 as D (5 bases). The CDR3 runs to 15 residues. From germline, CDR1 is SNHLY and CDR2 FYNNEI. Trimming removed 5 bases at V and 4 bases at J, with 17 bases between. The CDR3 reads CASSPLTGEGYGYTF. Here the CDR3 DNA reads TGTGCCAGCAGTCCACTGACGGGGGAGGGCTATGGCTACACCTTC.

The chain uses TRBV5-1 and TRBJ1-4; a weak D match, TRBD1 (6 bases). The CDR3 totals 14 residues. Germline CDR1 and CDR2: SGHRS and YFSETQ. Deletions cut 2 bases from V and 9 bases from J, with 14 bases between. The CDR3 here is CASSFEGQTQKLFF. For the CDR3, the DNA is TGCGCCAGCAGCTTTGAAGGACAGACGCAAAAACTGTTTTTT.

The chain joins TRBV5-4 to TRBJ1-5; the D is unclear. CDR3 length: 16 amino acids. Trimming stripped 0 bases from V and 1 base from J, with 11 bases between. Per the germline V gene, CDR1 is SGHNT and CDR2 is YYREEE (reference sequence). CDR3 in DNA: TGTGCCAGCAGCTTGGGAGGTGGGAGAAGCAATCAGCCCCAGCATTTT. Translating gives CASSLGGGRSNQPQHF. The entire variable domain, with the rest obtained from reference TRBV5-4 and TRBJ1-5, is as follows: ETGVTQSPTHLIKTRGQQVTLRCSSQSGHNTVSWYQQALGQGPQFIFQYYREEENGRGNFPPRFSGLQFPNYSSELNVNALELDDSALYLCASSLGGGRSNQPQHFGDGTRLSIL.

J is TRBJ2-2 and V is TRBV29-1, with D hard to call. The germline V gene has CDR1 SQVTM and CDR2 ANQGSEA. V lost 4 bases, J lost 1 base, and 7 bases lay in between. The CDR3 length is 13 residues. CDR3 loop: CSVGHQNTGELFF. The CDR3 DNA reads as TGCAGCGTTGGGCACCAGAACACCGGGGAGCTGTTTTTT.

This clone was recorded once. The chain couples TRBV10-1 to TRBJ2-1; 9 bases match TRBD2. The germline gives CDR1 WNHNN, CDR2 SYGVQD (reference sequence). V lost 8 bases, J lost 7 bases, and 6 bases stayed unmatched. The CDR3 has 13 amino acids. CDR3 sequence (DNA): TGCGCCAGCGCGGGAGGGCCCGGGAATGAGCAGTTCTTC. Its translation is CASAGGPGNEQFF.

The chain carries TRBV2 and TRBJ2-7; a possible D gene is TRBD1 (6 bases). CDR3 size: 12 residues. Per the germline V gene, CDR1 is SNHLY and CDR2 is FYNNEI. V lost 5 bases and J 5 bases, leaving 10 bases between the germline ends. CDR3 bases: TGTGCCAGCAGTTCCAGGGGCCACGAGCAGTACTTC. Amino acids: CASSSRGHEQYF.

The chain employs TRBV1 and TRBJ2-3; the tabulated D call, TRBD2, remains unverified against the DNA. TRBV1 is a pseudogene. The CDR3 is made up of 15 amino acids. CDR3 protein: CTSSQNGKRTDTQYF. Written as DNA, the CDR3 is TGCACCAGCAGCCAAAACGGGAAGCGCACAGATACGCAGTATTTT.

V gene TRBV7-8 combines with J gene TRBJ2-7; maybe TRBD2 (6 bases). Per the germline V gene, CDR1 is SGHVS and CDR2 is FQNEAQ. The CDR3 spans 17 residues. V lost 1 base and J lost 2, with 18 bases in between. As DNA, the CDR3 is TGTGCCAGCAGCTTAGGGGTTCTGGAGCGGGTTACCTACGAGCAGTACTTC. The encoded protein is CASSLGVLERVTYEQYF.

This sequence joins TRBV5-4 and TRBJ2-7, with D hard to call. CDR1 is SGHNT and CDR2 is YYREEE in the germline V gene (reference sequence). Trimming cost V 2 bases and J 2 bases, with 11 bases left between them. There are 14 residues in the CDR3. The CDR3 DNA reads TGTGCCAGCAGCTTCGAGGAGTCACCCTACGAGCAGTACTTC. Translating gives CASSFEESPYEQYF.

The chain recombines TRBV6-5 with TRBJ1-2; D is ambiguous. The CDR3 is 13 amino acids. V was pared by 7 bases and J by 8 bases, with 17 bases between. Germline values: CDR1 MNHEY, CDR2 SVGAGI. CDR3 coding DNA: TGTGCCAGCACTGACTCCAGGTCTAGGGGCTACACCTTC. Amino acid sequence: CASTDSRSRGYTF.

The chain carries TRBV7-2 and TRBJ2-2, with a possible D match to TRBD2 (6 bases). Trimming pared 5 bases from V and 7 bases from J, leaving 20 bases between. Per the germline V gene, CDR1 is SGHTA and CDR2 is FQGNSA. This CDR3 is 16 amino acids long. CDR3 loop: CASSLTTGTQGGELFF. CDR3 nucleotides: TGTGCCAGCAGCCTCACTACCGGGACTCAGGGCGGGGAGCTGTTTTTT.